Sequencing of this T cell receptor (beta chain) was carried out in a study of blood T cell repertoires in COVID-19. Overall study: Acute and convalescent COVID-19 samples came from the United States, Italy and Spain.

Per germline, CDR1 SGHRS and CDR2 YFSETQ. The V gene lost 4 bases and the J gene lost 0 bases, with 14 bases spanning the gap. The CDR3 is 17 amino acids. How the authors handled the data: Researchers report that nucleated cell counts were estimated from reference gene primer amplification. Only in-frame clones appear in the TCRdb table, and some are missing; sequencing was by immunoSEQ multiplex PCR. D and trimming were read from the DNA, whereas the V and J calls and clone size are those reported in that table. The table lists under 150,000 clones, roughly 86% of them singletons. This clonotype originated in a human donor in a cohort sampled during active COVID-19. The sequenced material came from peripheral blood. The chain is built from TRBV5-1 and TRBJ2-6; D is perhaps TRBD1 (6 bases). The chain's CDR3 is CASSAGQLSSGANVLTF. CDR3 DNA sequence: TGCGCCAGCAGCGCCGGACAGTTAAGCTCTGGGGCCAACGTCCTGACTTTC.